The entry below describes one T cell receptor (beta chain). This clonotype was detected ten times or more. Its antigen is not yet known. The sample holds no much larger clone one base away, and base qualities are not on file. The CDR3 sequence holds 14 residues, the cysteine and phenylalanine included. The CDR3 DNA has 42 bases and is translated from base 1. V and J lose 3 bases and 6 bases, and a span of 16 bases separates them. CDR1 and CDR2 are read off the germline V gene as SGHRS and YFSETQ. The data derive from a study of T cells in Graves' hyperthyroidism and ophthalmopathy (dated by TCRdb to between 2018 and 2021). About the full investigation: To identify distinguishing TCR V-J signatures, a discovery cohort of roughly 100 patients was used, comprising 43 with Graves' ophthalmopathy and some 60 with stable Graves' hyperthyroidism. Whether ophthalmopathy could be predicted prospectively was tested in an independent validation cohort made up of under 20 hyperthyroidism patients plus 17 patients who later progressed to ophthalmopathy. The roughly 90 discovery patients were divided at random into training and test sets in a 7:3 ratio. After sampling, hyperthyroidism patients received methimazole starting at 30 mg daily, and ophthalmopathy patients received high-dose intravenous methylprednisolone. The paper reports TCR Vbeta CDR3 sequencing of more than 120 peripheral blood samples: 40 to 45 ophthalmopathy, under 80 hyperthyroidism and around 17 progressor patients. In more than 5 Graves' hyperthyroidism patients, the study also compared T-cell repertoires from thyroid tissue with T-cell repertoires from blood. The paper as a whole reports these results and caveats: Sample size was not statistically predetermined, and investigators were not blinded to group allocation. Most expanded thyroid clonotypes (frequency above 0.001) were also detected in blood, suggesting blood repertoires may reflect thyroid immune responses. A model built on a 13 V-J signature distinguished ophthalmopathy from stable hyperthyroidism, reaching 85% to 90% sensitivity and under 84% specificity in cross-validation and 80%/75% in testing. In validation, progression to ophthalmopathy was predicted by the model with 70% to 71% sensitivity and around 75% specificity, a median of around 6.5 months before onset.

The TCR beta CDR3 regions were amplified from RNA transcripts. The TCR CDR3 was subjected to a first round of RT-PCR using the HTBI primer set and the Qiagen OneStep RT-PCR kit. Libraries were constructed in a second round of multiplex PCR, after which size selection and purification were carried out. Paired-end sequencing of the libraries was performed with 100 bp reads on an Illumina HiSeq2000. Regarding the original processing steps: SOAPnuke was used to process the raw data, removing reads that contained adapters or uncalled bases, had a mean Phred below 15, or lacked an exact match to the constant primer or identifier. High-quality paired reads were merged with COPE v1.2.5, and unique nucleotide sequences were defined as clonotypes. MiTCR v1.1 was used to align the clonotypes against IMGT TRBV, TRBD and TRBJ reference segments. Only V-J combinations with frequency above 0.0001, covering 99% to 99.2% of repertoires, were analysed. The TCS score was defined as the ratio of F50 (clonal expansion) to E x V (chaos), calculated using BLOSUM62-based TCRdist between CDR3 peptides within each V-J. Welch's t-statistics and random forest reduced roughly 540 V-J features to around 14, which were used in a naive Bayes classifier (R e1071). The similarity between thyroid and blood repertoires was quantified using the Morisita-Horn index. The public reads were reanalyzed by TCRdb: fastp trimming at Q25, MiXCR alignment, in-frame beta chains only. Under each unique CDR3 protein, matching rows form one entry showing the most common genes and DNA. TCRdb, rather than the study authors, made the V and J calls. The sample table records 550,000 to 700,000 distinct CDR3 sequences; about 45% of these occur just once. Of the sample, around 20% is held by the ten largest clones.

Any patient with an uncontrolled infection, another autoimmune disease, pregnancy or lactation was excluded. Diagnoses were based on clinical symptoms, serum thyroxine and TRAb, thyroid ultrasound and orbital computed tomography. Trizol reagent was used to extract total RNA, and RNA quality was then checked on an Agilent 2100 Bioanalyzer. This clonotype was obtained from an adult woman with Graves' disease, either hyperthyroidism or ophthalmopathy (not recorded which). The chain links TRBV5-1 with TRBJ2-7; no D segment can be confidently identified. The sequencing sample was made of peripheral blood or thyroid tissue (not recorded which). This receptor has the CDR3 CASSSRAGGGEQYF. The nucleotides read TGCGCCAGCAGCTCGCGAGCCGGCGGTGGCGAGCAGTACTTC.